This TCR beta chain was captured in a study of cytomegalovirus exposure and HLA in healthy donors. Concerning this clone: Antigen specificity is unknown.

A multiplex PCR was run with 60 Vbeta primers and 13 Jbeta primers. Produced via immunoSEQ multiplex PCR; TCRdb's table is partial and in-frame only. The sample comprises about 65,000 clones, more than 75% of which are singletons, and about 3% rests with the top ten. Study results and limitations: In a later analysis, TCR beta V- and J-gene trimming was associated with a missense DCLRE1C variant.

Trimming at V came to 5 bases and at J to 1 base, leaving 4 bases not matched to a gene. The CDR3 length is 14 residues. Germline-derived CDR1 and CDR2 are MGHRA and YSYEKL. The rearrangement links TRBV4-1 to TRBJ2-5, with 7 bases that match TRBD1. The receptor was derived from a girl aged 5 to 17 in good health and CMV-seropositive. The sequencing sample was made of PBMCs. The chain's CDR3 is CASSARQGQETQYF. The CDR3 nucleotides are TGCGCCAGCAGCGCGAGACAGGGCCAAGAGACCCAGTACTTC.